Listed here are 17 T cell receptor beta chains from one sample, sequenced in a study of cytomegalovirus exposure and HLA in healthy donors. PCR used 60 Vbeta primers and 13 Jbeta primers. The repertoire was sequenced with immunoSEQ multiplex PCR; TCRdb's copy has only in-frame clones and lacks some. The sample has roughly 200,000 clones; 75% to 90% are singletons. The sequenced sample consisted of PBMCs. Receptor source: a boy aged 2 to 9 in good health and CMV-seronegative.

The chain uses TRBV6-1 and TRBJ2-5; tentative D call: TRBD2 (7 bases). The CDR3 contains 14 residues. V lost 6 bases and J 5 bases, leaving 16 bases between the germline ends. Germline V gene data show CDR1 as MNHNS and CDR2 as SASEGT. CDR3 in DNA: TGTGCCAGCAGGGGGAGGGGGGAGACGGAGACCCAGTACTTC. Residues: CASRGRGETETQYF.

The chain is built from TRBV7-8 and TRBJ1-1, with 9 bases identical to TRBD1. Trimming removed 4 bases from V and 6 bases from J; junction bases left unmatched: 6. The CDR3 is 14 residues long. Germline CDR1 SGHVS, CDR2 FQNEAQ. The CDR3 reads CASSSPGQGAEAFF. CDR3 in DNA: TGTGCCAGCAGCTCCCCGGGACAGGGCGCTGAAGCTTTCTTT. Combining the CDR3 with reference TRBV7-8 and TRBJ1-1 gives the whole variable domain GAGVSQSPRYKVAKRGQDVALRCDPISGHVSLFWYQQALGQGPEFLTYFQNEAQLDKSGLPSDRFFAERPEGSVSTLKIQRTQQEDSAVYLCASSSPGQGAEAFFGQGTRLTVV.

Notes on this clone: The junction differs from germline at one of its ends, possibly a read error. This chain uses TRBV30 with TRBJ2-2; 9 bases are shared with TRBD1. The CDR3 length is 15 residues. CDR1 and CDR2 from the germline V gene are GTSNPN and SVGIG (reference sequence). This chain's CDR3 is CAWSRGTGNSGELFF. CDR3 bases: TGTGCCTGGAGTAGGGGGACAGGGAACTCCGGGGAGCTGTTTTTT.

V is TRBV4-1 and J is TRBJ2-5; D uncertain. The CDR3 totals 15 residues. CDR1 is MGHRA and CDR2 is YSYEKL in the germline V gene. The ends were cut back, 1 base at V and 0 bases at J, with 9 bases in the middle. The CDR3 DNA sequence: TGCGCCAGCAGCCAAGTCTCCCAGAACCAAGAGACCCAGTACTTC. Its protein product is CASSQVSQNQETQYF.

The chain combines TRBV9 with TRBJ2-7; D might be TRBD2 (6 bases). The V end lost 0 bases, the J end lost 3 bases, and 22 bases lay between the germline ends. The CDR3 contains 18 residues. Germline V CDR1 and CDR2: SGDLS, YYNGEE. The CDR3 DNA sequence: TGTGCCAGCAGCGTAGGATTTTTCGACGGGAGTGGCTACTACGAGCAGTACTTC. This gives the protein CASSVGFFDGSGYYEQYF.

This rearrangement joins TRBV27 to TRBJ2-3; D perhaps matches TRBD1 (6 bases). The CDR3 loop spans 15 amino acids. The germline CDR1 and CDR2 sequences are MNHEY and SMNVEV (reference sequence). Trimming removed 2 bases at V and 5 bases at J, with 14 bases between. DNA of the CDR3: TGTGCCAGCAGTTTAGGGGGCAGGGGTGAAGATACGCAGTATTTT. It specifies CASSLGGRGEDTQYF.

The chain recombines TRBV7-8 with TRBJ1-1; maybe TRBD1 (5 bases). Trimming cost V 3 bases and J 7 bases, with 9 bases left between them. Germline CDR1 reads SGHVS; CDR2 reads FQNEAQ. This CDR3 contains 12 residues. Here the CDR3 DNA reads TGTGCCAGCAGCTTGTCAGGGATTGAAGCTTTCTTT. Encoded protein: CASSLSGIEAFF.

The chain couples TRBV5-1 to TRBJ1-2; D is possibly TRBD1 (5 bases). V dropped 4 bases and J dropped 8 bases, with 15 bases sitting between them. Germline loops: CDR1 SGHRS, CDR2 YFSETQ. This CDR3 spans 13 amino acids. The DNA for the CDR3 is TGCGCCAGCAGCACCGGACAAGATCGGGGCTACACCTTC. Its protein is CASSTGQDRGYTF.

The CDR3 sequence: CASSYSSGVYEQYF. CDR3 DNA: TGTGCCAGCAGTTACTCTTCAGGGGTCTACGAGCAGTACTTC. The chain uses TRBV6-5 and TRBJ2-7; D is perhaps TRBD1 (6 bases). With 0 bases removed from V and 3 bases from J, the gap between germline ends came to 9 bases. The CDR3 covers 14 residues. Looked up from germline, CDR1 is MNHEY and CDR2 is SVGAGI.

CDR3 in DNA: TGTGCCAGTAGTCGGGGACAGGCAGCGGCCCAGTACTTC. Translating it yields CASSRGQAAAQYF. The chain has TRBV19 and TRBJ2-5, with 8 nucleotides matching TRBD1. V lost 5 bases and J lost 9; bases outside the gene matches: 8. Looked up from germline, CDR1 is LNHDA and CDR2 is SQIVND (reference sequence). This CDR3 spans 13 amino acids.

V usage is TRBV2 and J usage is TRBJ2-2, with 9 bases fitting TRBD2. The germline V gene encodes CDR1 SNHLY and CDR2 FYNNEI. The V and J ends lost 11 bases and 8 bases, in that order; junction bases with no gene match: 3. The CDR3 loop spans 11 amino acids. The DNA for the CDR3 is TGTGCCTTGCTAGCGGGAGGGGAGCTGTTTTTT. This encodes CALLAGGELFF.

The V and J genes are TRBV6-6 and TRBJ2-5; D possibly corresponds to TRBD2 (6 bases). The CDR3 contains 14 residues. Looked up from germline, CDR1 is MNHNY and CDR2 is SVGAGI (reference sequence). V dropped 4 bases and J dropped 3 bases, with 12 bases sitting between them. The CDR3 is CASSSGLLKETQYF. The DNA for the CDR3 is TGTGCCAGCAGTTCGGGACTGTTGAAAGAGACCCAGTACTTC.

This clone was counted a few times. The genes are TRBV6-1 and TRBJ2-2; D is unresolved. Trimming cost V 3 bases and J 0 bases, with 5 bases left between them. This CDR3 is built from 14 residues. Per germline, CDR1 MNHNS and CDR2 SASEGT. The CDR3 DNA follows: TGTGCCAGCAGTGATCCAACGAACACCGGGGAGCTGTTTTTT. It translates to CASSDPTNTGELFF.

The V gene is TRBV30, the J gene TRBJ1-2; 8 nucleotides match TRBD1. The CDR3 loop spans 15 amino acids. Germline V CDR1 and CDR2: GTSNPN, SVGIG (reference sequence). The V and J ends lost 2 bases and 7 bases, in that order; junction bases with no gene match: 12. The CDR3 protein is CAWSIGTGVHRGYTF. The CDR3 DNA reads TGTGCCTGGAGTATAGGGACAGGAGTCCATCGTGGCTACACCTTC. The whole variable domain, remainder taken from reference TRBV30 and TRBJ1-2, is SQTIHQWPATLVQPVGSPLSLECTVEGTSNPNLYWYRQAAGRGLQLLFYSVGIGQISSEVPQNLSASRPQDRQFILSSKKLLLSDSGFYLCAWSIGTGVHRGYTFGSGTRLTVV.

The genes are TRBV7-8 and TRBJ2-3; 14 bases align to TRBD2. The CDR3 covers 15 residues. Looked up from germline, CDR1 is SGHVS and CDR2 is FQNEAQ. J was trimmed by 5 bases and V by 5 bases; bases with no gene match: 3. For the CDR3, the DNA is TGTGCCAGCAGCCCGACTAGCGGGAGGGGAGATACGCAGTATTTT. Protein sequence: CASSPTSGRGDTQYF.

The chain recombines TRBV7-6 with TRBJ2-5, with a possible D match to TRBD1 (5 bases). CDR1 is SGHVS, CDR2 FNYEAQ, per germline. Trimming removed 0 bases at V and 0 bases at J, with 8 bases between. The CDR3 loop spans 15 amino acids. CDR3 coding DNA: TGTGCCAGCAGCTTAGCGGTGGGGCACCAAGAGACCCAGTACTTC. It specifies CASSLAVGHQETQYF.

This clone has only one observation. The CDR3 spells CASSEGGSGANVLTF. CDR3 in DNA: TGTGCCAGCAGTGAGGGGGGCTCTGGGGCCAACGTCCTGACTTTC. The chain has TRBV6-4 and TRBJ2-6, with D perhaps matching TRBD2 (6 bases). The germline V and J ends were trimmed by 3 bases and 0 bases, with 6 bases remaining between them. Germline V gives CDR1 MRHNA, CDR2 SNTAGT. This CDR3 comprises 15 residues.